The next 30 T cell receptor beta chains were all read from a single sample in a study of metastatic and nonmetastatic thyroid tumors. MiXCR re-clonotyped the PCR reads for TCRdb. The table records roughly 25,000 clones, 10% to 15% of them present only once. Prior to thyroid surgery, none of the patients had received any treatment. Sequencing was done on a sample of blood. The receptors here all came from a female donor with papillary thyroid cancer or a benign thyroid nodule (not recorded which). Some clones in this sample may be carry-over from other donors' samples.

This clone was found many times. This chain joins TRBV7-8 and TRBJ2-7, with 11 bases that match TRBD1. The ends lost 5 bases at V and 5 bases at J; junction bases unmatched: 5. Germline CDR1 reads SGHVS; CDR2 reads FQNEAQ. CDR3 length: 14 amino acids. The CDR3 reads CASSDGQGAHEQYF. The CDR3 DNA follows: TGTGCCAGCAGCGACGGACAGGGGGCCCACGAGCAGTACTTC.

In its sample, this clone was seen many times. The chain links TRBV28 to TRBJ2-7, with D possibly matching TRBD1 (5 bases). Trimming removed 4 bases at V and 4 bases at J, with 14 bases between. CDR1 is MDHEN, CDR2 SYDVKM, per germline. CDR3 length: 14 amino acids. CDR3 loop: CASSSQGIVYEQYF. The DNA of the CDR3 is TGTGCCAGCAGTTCCCAGGGAATCGTGTACGAGCAGTACTTC.

The chain joins TRBV30 to TRBJ1-5; no firm D call. The V gene's germline CDR1 is GTSNPN and CDR2 SVGIG (reference sequence). Trimming shortened V by 2 bases and J by 4 bases, and 27 bases separated the two germline ends. The CDR3 is made up of 19 amino acids. The CDR3 DNA reads TGTGCCTGGAGTCCCTGGGTAGGGTCCTCGATATTTCGGAATCAGCCCCAGCATTTT. The encoded protein is CAWSPWVGSSIFRNQPQHF.

The chain joins TRBV28 to TRBJ2-5; 10 bases align to TRBD1. The CDR3 is 16 residues long. V was clipped by 6 bases and J by 5 bases; unmatched bases: 12. Germline V CDR1 and CDR2: MDHEN, SYDVKM. CDR3 protein: CASSNRDRGVFETQYF. CDR3 bases: TGTGCCAGCAGCAACCGGGACAGGGGTGTTTTCGAGACCCAGTACTTC.

A single count supports this clone. J is TRBJ1-1 and V is TRBV20-1, with D perhaps TRBD1 (5 bases). From germline, CDR1 is DFQATT and CDR2 SNEGSKA (reference sequence). CDR3 length equals 14 residues. Trimming cost V 3 bases and J 1 base, with 12 bases left between them. The CDR3 nucleotides are TGCAGTGCTAGTCAGGGAGGTTGGAACACTGAAGCTTTCTTT. It codes for CSASQGGWNTEAFF.

The table lists this clone with many counts. The rearrangement uses TRBV6-2 or TRBV6-3 and TRBJ2-7; TRBD2 matches at 12 bases. This CDR3 has 14 residues. Germline-derived CDR1 and CDR2 are MNHEY and SVGEGT. V lost 6 bases to trimming and J lost 7 bases; unmatched junction nucleotides: 7. The CDR3 here is CASRKGGLAGEQYF. CDR3 bases: TGTGCCAGCAGAAAGGGGGGACTAGCGGGTGAGCAGTACTTC.

This clone was seen at least ten times. The chain links TRBV5-1 to TRBJ2-7; possibly TRBD2 for D (5 bases). V dropped 3 bases and J dropped 2 bases, with 12 bases sitting between them. The CDR3 extends over 14 amino acids. Germline assignment: CDR1 SGHRS and CDR2 YFSETQ. CDR3 coding DNA: TGCGCCAGCAGCTCTCTAGCAGCGGCCTACGAGCAGTACTTC. This codes for CASSSLAAAYEQYF.

At least ten counts were recorded for this clone. The J gene is TRBJ1-5, the V gene TRBV15; unclear D gene. Germline lookup yields CDR1 LNHNV and CDR2 YYDKDF (reference sequence). V was trimmed by 2 bases and J by 4 bases, leaving 18 bases between them. The CDR3 sequence is 17 residues long. The CDR3 bases are TGTGCCACCAGCAGACCACAAGGGCCTTCCCAGAATCAGCCCCAGCATTTT. As protein: CATSRPQGPSQNQPQHF.

This clone has ten or more counts. V and J are TRBV5-1 and TRBJ1-2; D is undetermined. Between the trimmed V and J ends, which lost 0 bases and 4 bases, there was a span of 13 bases. Per the germline V gene, CDR1 is SGHRS and CDR2 is YFSETQ. This CDR3 is built from 15 residues. Here the CDR3 reads CASSLESVLGYGYTF. DNA of the CDR3: TGCGCCAGCAGCTTGGAGTCGGTACTGGGCTATGGCTACACCTTC.

This clone is judged medium-sized. The V and J genes are TRBV30 and TRBJ2-6; D not resolved. V lost 2 bases, J lost 0 bases, and 5 bases lay in between. This CDR3 is 14 amino acids long. Germline V CDR1 and CDR2: GTSNPN, SVGIG (reference sequence). The CDR3 DNA is TGTGCCTGGAGTAGAGGCTCTGGGGCCAACGTCCTGACTTTC. Translated, it gives CAWSRGSGANVLTF.

This clone was counted many times. V usage is TRBV11-1 and J usage is TRBJ2-1, with a tentative D call TRBD2 (6 bases). The CDR3 covers 16 residues. Trimming left V 0 bases short and J 3 bases short, with 12 bases between. CDR1 is SGHAT and CDR2 is FQDESV in the germline V gene (reference sequence). The CDR3, as DNA: TGTGCCAGCAGCTTAGCCGGCGGGAAAGGCTACAATGAGCAGTTCTTC. Protein: CASSLAGGKGYNEQFF.

This clone has ten or more counts. J is TRBJ1-1 and V is TRBV20-1; D is undetermined. CDR3 size: 15 residues. Per the germline V gene, CDR1 is DFQATT and CDR2 is SNEGSKA (reference sequence). Trimming left V 7 bases short and J 1 base short, with 19 bases between. Here the CDR3 reads CSVSGADLGNTEAFF. As DNA, the CDR3 is TGCAGTGTCTCCGGAGCAGATTTGGGGAACACTGAAGCTTTCTTT.

This clone has ten or more counts. The chain recombines TRBV7-9 with TRBJ2-1; tentatively, D is TRBD1 (6 bases). The V end was cut by 0 bases, the J end by 5 bases, with 17 bases between. Per germline, CDR1 SEHNR and CDR2 FQNEAQ (reference sequence). This CDR3 has 17 amino acids. The chain's CDR3 is CASSLAFVEGTNNEQFF. In DNA, the CDR3 is TGTGCCAGCAGCTTAGCGTTTGTAGAGGGGACAAACAATGAGCAGTTCTTC.

This clone was seen a few times. The chain links TRBV12-3 or TRBV12-4 to TRBJ2-1; TRBD2 matches at 9 bases. Losses at the gene ends were 2 bases for V and 4 bases for J; bases not matched to a gene: 9. This CDR3 is 17 amino acids long. The CDR3 DNA reads TGTGCCAGCAGTTTATCCGCGGCGGGGGGGGCTTACAATGAGCAGTTCTTC. Translated: CASSLSAAGGAYNEQFF.

This clone was recorded at least ten times. CDR3 nucleotides: TGTGCCAGCATGGAAATCGGACCGGGACTAGCGGACCTGGGTTACAATGAGGAGCAGTTCTTC. Amino acids: CASMEIGPGLADLGYNEEQFF. The chain combines TRBV6-6 with TRBJ2-1, with TRBD2 matching 11 bases. CDR1 is MNHNY and CDR2 is SVGAGI in the germline V gene (reference sequence). The ends lost 7 bases at V and 10 bases at J; junction bases unmatched: 30. This CDR3 has 21 residues.

This clone has a count of ten or more. The CDR3, as DNA: TGCGCCAGCAGAACAAATGCGGGACAGGGCTACGAGCAGTACTTC. As protein: CASRTNAGQGYEQYF. The V and J genes are TRBV5-1 and TRBJ2-7; 9 nucleotides align to TRBD1. The V gene end was trimmed by 5 bases and the J gene end by 3 bases; junction bases not matched to a gene: 9. This CDR3 is 15 amino acids long. Germline lookup yields CDR1 SGHRS and CDR2 YFSETQ.

The chain carries TRBV20-1 and TRBJ1-1; D ambiguous. The CDR3 contains 12 residues. Germline CDR1 DFQATT, CDR2 SNEGSKA (reference sequence). Between the trimmed V and J ends, which lost 6 bases and 5 bases, there was a span of 13 bases. The CDR3 region has the DNA TGCAGTGCCCTCAGTGGGGAAACTGAAGCTTTCTTT. Protein: CSALSGETEAFF.

The table lists this clone with many counts. The chain uses TRBV30 and TRBJ1-3; D gene uncertain. Looked up from germline, CDR1 is GTSNPN and CDR2 is SVGIG (reference sequence). The CDR3 has 18 residues. The germline V and J ends were trimmed by 7 bases and 4 bases, with 29 bases remaining between them. CDR3 in DNA: TGTGCCTCCACCTCCTGGCAGGTAGGGTTCCTTGAGGGAAACACCATATATTTT. Protein: CASTSWQVGFLEGNTIYF.

V is TRBV11-2 and J is TRBJ1-4; a possible D gene is TRBD1 (5 bases). Germline V lookup: CDR1 SGHAT, CDR2 FQNNGV. The CDR3 spans 15 residues. Deletions cut 0 bases from V and 4 bases from J, with 9 bases between. The CDR3 region is CASSLEGAHNEKLFF. CDR3 coding DNA: TGTGCCAGCAGCTTAGAAGGGGCTCATAATGAAAAACTGTTTTTT.

The V and J genes are TRBV6-1 and TRBJ2-7, with 8 nucleotides matching TRBD2. This CDR3 comprises 16 residues. Looked up from germline, CDR1 is MNHNS and CDR2 is SASEGT. The J segment lost 0 bases and the V segment lost 3 bases, leaving 7 bases of the junction unmatched. DNA of the CDR3: TGTGCCAGCAGTGAGGAGAGCGGGAGACTCTCCTACGAGCAGTACTTC. This gives the protein CASSEESGRLSYEQYF.

This clone is termed medium-sized. The gene calls are TRBV28 and TRBJ2-7, with 9 bases identical to TRBD2. Germline V gene data show CDR1 as MDHEN and CDR2 as SYDVKM. This CDR3 comprises 13 residues. The V segment lost 8 bases and the J segment 3 bases; nucleotides outside the gene matches: 5. The CDR3, as DNA: TGTGCCAGCGTACCGACTAGCGGCTACGAGCAGTACTTC. It is translated as CASVPTSGYEQYF. The full variable domain, in which reference TRBV28 and TRBJ2-7 provide the parts outside the CDR3, is DVKVTQSSRYLVKRTGEKVFLECVQDMDHENMFWYRQDPGLGLRLIYFSYDVKMKEKGDIPEGYSVSREKKERFSLILESASTNQTSMYLCASVPTSGYEQYFGPGTRLTVT.

The sample holds many counts of this clone. This chain links TRBV15 with TRBJ1-4; TRBD1 aligns across 7 bases. Per the germline V gene, CDR1 is LNHNV and CDR2 is YYDKDF (reference sequence). The CDR3 is 16 residues long. The V gene end was trimmed by 0 bases and the J gene end by 10 bases; junction bases not matched to a gene: 11. CDR3 DNA: TGTGCCACCAGCAGAGAAACCGGGCAGGGGGTGGTAAAACTGTTTTTT. It yields the protein CATSRETGQGVVKLFF. The variable domain in full, with the rest retrieved from reference TRBV15 and TRBJ1-4, is DAMVIQNPRYQVTQFGKPVTLSCSQTLNHNVMYWYQQKSSQAPKLLFHYYDKDFNNEADTPDNFQSRRPNTSFCFLDIRSPGLGDTAMYLCATSRETGQGVVKLFFGSGTQLSVL.

The table lists this clone with a few counts. The chain employs TRBV28 and TRBJ1-6; D possibly corresponds to TRBD1 (5 bases). This CDR3 is 13 amino acids long. Germline assignment: CDR1 MDHEN and CDR2 SYDVKM. The V and J ends lost 1 base and 9 bases respectively, with 7 bases between them. CDR3 coding DNA: TGTGCCAGCAGTTTATCCCAGGGTTCACCCCTCCACTTT. This encodes CASSLSQGSPLHF.

This clone was recorded at least ten times. This may arise from a read error, as a much more abundant clone is one base away. The CDR3 is CASSNTGELFF. DNA for the CDR3: TGTGCCAGCAGCAACACCGGGGAGCTGTTTTTT. The chain uses TRBV7-9 and TRBJ2-2, with unresolved D. Germline values: CDR1 SEHNR, CDR2 FQNEAQ (reference sequence). The V and J ends lost 5 bases and 2 bases respectively, with 0 bases between them. This CDR3 is built from 11 residues.

This clone came up many times. The rearrangement joins TRBV7-2 to TRBJ2-5; TRBD2 might be the D (6 bases). Trimming cost V 5 bases and J 3 bases, with 13 bases left between them. Germline CDR1 reads SGHTA; CDR2 reads FQGNSA. The CDR3 extends over 14 amino acids. CDR3 bases: TGTGCCAGCAGCCTCCGGAGGGCGGAAGAGACCCAGTACTTC. This translates into CASSLRRAEETQYF.

This clone was observed many times. The genes are TRBV5-1 and TRBJ2-5; 10 bases map to TRBD1. The CDR3 extends over 15 amino acids. V was pared by 3 bases and J by 3 bases, with 5 bases of the junction left unmatched. Germline loops: CDR1 SGHRS, CDR2 YFSETQ. The CDR3, as DNA: TGCGCCAGCAGCTGGTCGGGGACAGGGGAAGAGACCCAGTACTTC. It is translated as CASSWSGTGEETQYF.

This clone was observed many times. A much more abundant neighbour one base away suggests this may be a read error. The chain carries TRBV11-2 and TRBJ2-1; TRBD2 is a possible D gene (6 bases). Germline lookup yields CDR1 SGHAT and CDR2 FQNNGV. CDR3 length: 15 amino acids. The CDR3 bases are TGTGCCGGCAGCTTTCCCCTCGGGAGAGGCAATGAGCAGTTCTTC. This encodes CAGSFPLGRGNEQFF. The full variable domain, in which reference TRBV11-2 and TRBJ2-1 provide the parts outside the CDR3, is EAGVAQSPRYKIIEKRQSVAFWCNPISGHATLYWYQQILGQGPKLLIQFQNNGVVDDSQLPKDRFSAERLKGVDSTLKIQPAKLEDSAVYLCAGSFPLGRGNEQFFGPGTRLTVL.

This clone was counted many times. This chain connects TRBV2 to TRBJ2-3, with 8 bases fitting TRBD2. Per germline, CDR1 SNHLY and CDR2 FYNNEI. The CDR3 covers 14 residues. V was clipped by 7 bases and J by 4 bases; unmatched bases: 7. CDR3 loop: CASMGGGLPDTQYF. CDR3 nucleotide sequence: TGTGCCAGCATGGGCGGGGGGCTCCCAGATACGCAGTATTTT.

The chain combines TRBV20-1 with TRBJ2-1; D perhaps matches TRBD1 (5 bases). CDR1 is DFQATT and CDR2 is SNEGSKA in the germline V gene (reference sequence). V dropped 6 bases and J dropped 4 bases, with 13 bases sitting between them. This CDR3 comprises 13 residues. The CDR3 protein is CSATTATYNEQFF. Here the CDR3 DNA reads TGCAGTGCAACGACAGCTACGTACAATGAGCAGTTCTTC.

This clone has at least ten counts. This rearrangement joins TRBV5-6 to TRBJ2-5; 7 positions agree with TRBD1. V was clipped by 3 bases and J by 5 bases; unmatched bases: 10. CDR1 is SGHDT and CDR2 is YYEEEE in the germline V gene. This CDR3 is 15 amino acids long. The CDR3 nucleotides read TGTGCCAGCAGCTGGAAAACAGGGGAGTGGGAGACCCAGTACTTC. Amino acids: CASSWKTGEWETQYF.